This passage covers 27 T cell receptor beta chains from one sample sequenced in a study of CD8 T cells in ankylosing spondylitis. Via MiXCR, TCRdb re-called the 5' RACE reads, giving one row per CDR3 protein. This table holds some 240,000 distinct CDR3 sequences, more than 15% found once. The sample was blood, either unsorted or a sorted T cell fraction (not recorded which). These receptors originate from a male donor with ankylosing spondylitis or in good health (not recorded which).

This clonotype has more than one count but fewer than ten. The chain couples TRBV27 to TRBJ2-5; 8 nucleotides line up with TRBD1. CDR1 is MNHEY and CDR2 is SMNVEV in the germline V gene (reference sequence). The CDR3 covers 17 residues. Trimming cost V 3 bases and J 3 bases; bases outside gene matches: 12. CDR3 in amino acids: CASSFGQGWQGKETQYF. CDR3 bases: TGTGCCAGCAGTTTCGGACAGGGATGGCAGGGCAAAGAGACCCAGTACTTC.

This sequence joins TRBV7-9 and TRBJ2-7; D might be TRBD1 (6 bases). This CDR3 has 15 amino acids. Germline assignment: CDR1 SEHNR and CDR2 FQNEAQ (reference sequence). V was trimmed by 3 bases and J by 3 bases, leaving 15 bases between them. CDR3 in amino acids: CASSFWDQGIYEQYF. CDR3 bases: TGTGCCAGCAGCTTTTGGGACCAGGGGATCTACGAGCAGTACTTC.

In this sample, this clonotype is medium-sized. This chain's CDR3 is CATRAGGWETQYF. In DNA, the CDR3 is TGTGCCACCAGGGCTGGGGGGTGGGAGACCCAGTACTTC. The rearrangement joins TRBV27 to TRBJ2-5; perhaps TRBD2 as D (6 bases). Germline V gene data show CDR1 as MNHEY and CDR2 as SMNVEV (reference sequence). Between the trimmed V and J ends, which lost 10 bases and 5 bases, there was a span of 17 bases. The CDR3 contains 13 residues.

This clonotype was picked up a small number of times. V usage is TRBV7-8 and J usage is TRBJ2-3; D is possibly TRBD1 or TRBD2 (6 bases each). Germline V gene lookup returns CDR1 SGHVS and CDR2 FQNEAQ. The CDR3 length is 16 residues. Trimming removed 1 base from V and 2 bases from J, with 13 bases in between. The CDR3 loop is CASSLEGGGFTDTQYF. The CDR3 DNA reads as TGTGCCAGCAGCTTAGAGGGGGGCGGGTTCACAGATACGCAGTATTTT.

V and J are TRBV7-9 and TRBJ2-3; TRBD2 agrees at 10 bases. CDR3 length equals 16 residues. Germline CDR1 and CDR2: SEHNR and FQNEAQ (reference sequence). After removal of 4 bases from V and 6 bases from J, the junction contained 10 bases not matched to a gene. Written as DNA, the CDR3 is TGTGCCAGCAGCTCTCTAGCGGGAGTAAATCTGGATACGCAGTATTTT. Encoded protein: CASSSLAGVNLDTQYF. Full variable domain (remainder filled in from reference TRBV7-9 and TRBJ2-3): DTGVSQNPRHKITKRGQNVTFRCDPISEHNRLYWYRQTLGQGPEFLTYFQNEAQLEKSRLLSDRFSAERPKGSFSTLEIQRTEQGDSAMYLCASSSLAGVNLDTQYFGPGTRLTVL.

The gene calls are TRBV7-9 and TRBJ2-7; 7 bases match TRBD2. Germline trimming cut 4 bases from V and 3 bases from J; bases unmatched to any gene: 6. CDR1 SEHNR and CDR2 FQNEAQ come from the germline V gene (reference sequence). This CDR3 has 14 amino acids. For the CDR3, the DNA is TGTGCCAGCAGCTCCAGGGAGGGTGGCTACGAGCAGTACTTC. This sequence encodes CASSSREGGYEQYF.

The J gene is TRBJ2-4, the V gene TRBV28; D remains ambiguous. Trimming pared 2 bases from V and 1 base from J, leaving 15 bases between. The CDR3 has 17 amino acids. From germline, CDR1 is MDHEN and CDR2 SYDVKM. CDR3 sequence (DNA): TGTGCCAGCAGTTTAACAATAGGGTTTACGGCCAAAAACATTCAGTACTTC. This translates into CASSLTIGFTAKNIQYF.

The chain carries TRBV5-4 and TRBJ2-2; 10 nucleotides agree with TRBD2. V lost 0 bases to trimming and J lost 7 bases; unmatched junction nucleotides: 9. This CDR3 spans 17 amino acids. CDR1 and CDR2 (germline): SGHNT, YYREEE (reference sequence). CDR3 sequence: CASSLGLAGVHDGELFF. The CDR3 nucleotides are TGTGCCAGCAGCTTGGGGCTAGCGGGAGTTCATGACGGGGAGCTGTTTTTT.

This clonotype was found many times. The CDR3 DNA reads as TGCGCCAGCAGCTTGGGGATAGCGGAAGCGAGGGACAATGAGCAGTTCTTC. Protein product: CASSLGIAEARDNEQFF. The chain employs TRBV5-1 and TRBJ2-1, with D possibly TRBD2 on 6 matching bases. CDR3 length equals 17 residues. V dropped 0 bases and J dropped 5 bases, with 18 bases sitting between them. Germline values: CDR1 SGHRS, CDR2 YFSETQ. Based on the CDR3 plus reference TRBV5-1 and TRBJ2-1, the full variable domain is KAGVTQTPRYLIKTRGQQVTLSCSPISGHRSVSWYQQTPGQGLQFLFEYFSETQRNKGNFPGRFSGRQFSNSRSEMNVSTLELGDSALYLCASSLGIAEARDNEQFFGPGTRLTVL.

This clonotype has more than one count but fewer than ten. The chain combines TRBV5-1 with TRBJ2-1; TRBD2 matches at 9 bases. Losses at the gene ends were 4 bases for V and 3 bases for J; bases not matched to a gene: 11. The CDR3 length is 17 residues. Germline loops: CDR1 SGHRS, CDR2 YFSETQ. The CDR3 here is CASSPSLAGESYNEQFF. The CDR3 coding sequence is TGCGCCAGCAGCCCATCTTTAGCGGGAGAAAGCTACAATGAGCAGTTCTTC.

Only a few counts were recorded for this clonotype. The chain links TRBV2 to TRBJ2-1, with D perhaps matching TRBD2 (7 bases). The CDR3 length is 16 residues. The germline V gene encodes CDR1 SNHLY and CDR2 FYNNEI. V was trimmed by 0 bases and J by 7 bases, leaving 16 bases between them. For the CDR3, the DNA is TGTGCCAGCAGTGAAGCGTTAGGACTAGGGGGAAATGAGCAGTTCTTC. Residues: CASSEALGLGGNEQFF.

In DNA form, the CDR3 reads TGCAGTGCTAGGCCGGAGACCTACGAGCAGTACTTC. Residues: CSARPETYEQYF. The V gene is TRBV20-1, the J gene TRBJ2-7; D call uncertain. CDR1 is DFQATT and CDR2 is SNEGSKA in the germline V gene (reference sequence). This CDR3 is 12 amino acids long. The V and J ends lost 3 bases and 2 bases respectively, with 8 bases between them.

The genes are TRBV4-3 and TRBJ2-7, with a possible D match to TRBD2 (6 bases). Trimming shortened V by 0 bases and J by 5 bases, and 14 bases separated the two germline ends. Looked up from germline, CDR1 is LGHNA and CDR2 is YSLEER. The length of the CDR3 is 15 residues. Here the CDR3 reads CASSQETGEFHEQYF. The CDR3 nucleotides read TGCGCCAGCAGCCAAGAAACGGGAGAATTCCACGAGCAGTACTTC.

This clonotype was counted once. CDR3 coding DNA: TGCGCCAGCAGCCAAGAGGACAGGGCGATGAGCGAGCAGTACTTC. Residues: CASSQEDRAMSEQYF. The rearrangement joins TRBV4-1 to TRBJ2-7; 8 bases map to TRBD1. V gave up 0 bases and J gave up 6 bases; unmatched junction bases: 7. The germline gives CDR1 MGHRA, CDR2 YSYEKL. This CDR3 comprises 15 residues.

This clonotype was observed at least ten times. This rearrangement joins TRBV9 to TRBJ2-7, with 9 positions matching TRBD2. The CDR3 has 13 amino acids. V gave up 5 bases and J gave up 4 bases; unmatched junction bases: 4. The germline gives CDR1 SGDLS, CDR2 YYNGEE. The CDR3 here is CASSAGGSYEQYF. Here the CDR3 DNA reads TGTGCCAGCAGTGCGGGGGGGTCTTACGAGCAGTACTTC.

V usage is TRBV6-1 and J usage is TRBJ2-5; D is possibly TRBD2 (6 bases). CDR3 length equals 17 residues. Germline lookup yields CDR1 MNHNS and CDR2 SASEGT. V lost 2 bases to trimming and J lost 2 bases, with 18 bases between them. CDR3 nucleotide sequence: TGTGCCAGCAGTGAATTGGAGGGTACGACCATACAAGAGACCCAGTACTTC. Its translation is CASSELEGTTIQETQYF.

This chain links TRBV27 with TRBJ2-7, with D possibly called TRBD1 or TRBD2 (5 bases each). Between the trimmed V and J ends, which lost 3 bases and 2 bases, there was a span of 11 bases. Germline CDR1 reads MNHEY; CDR2 reads SMNVEV (reference sequence). This CDR3 has 14 residues. CDR3 sequence reads: CASSFWGSTYEQYF. CDR3 DNA: TGTGCCAGCAGTTTTTGGGGGTCAACCTACGAGCAGTACTTC.

The chain carries TRBV15 and TRBJ2-7, with 15 bases aligning to TRBD2. Unmatched junction bases numbered 13, after V lost 5 bases and J lost 5 bases. Germline V gives CDR1 LNHNV, CDR2 YYDKDF (reference sequence). The CDR3 is made up of 18 amino acids. In DNA form, the CDR3 reads TGTGCCACCAGCGGGGGGACTAGCGGGAGGATATCCGCCCACGAGCAGTACTTC. Amino acids: CATSGGTSGRISAHEQYF.

As DNA, the CDR3 is TGTGCCAGCAGTTCCCCCCTCGCGGGAGGCCCATACGAGCAGTACTTC. It translates to CASSSPLAGGPYEQYF. This rearrangement joins TRBV27 to TRBJ2-7; 8 nucleotides agree with TRBD2. The J segment lost 4 bases and the V segment lost 4 bases, leaving 12 bases of the junction unmatched. Germline CDR1 and CDR2: MNHEY and SMNVEV (reference sequence). This CDR3 comprises 16 residues.

This clonotype was seen a handful of times. The chain recombines TRBV19 with TRBJ2-7, with unresolved D. Trimming pared 5 bases from V and 3 bases from J, leaving 11 bases between. The CDR3 consists of 13 residues. CDR1 is LNHDA and CDR2 is SQIVND in the germline V gene (reference sequence). The CDR3 sequence: CASSALGIYEQYF. The CDR3 bases are TGTGCCAGTAGTGCACTTGGGATCTACGAGCAGTACTTC.

Many counts were recorded for this clonotype. The chain combines TRBV7-8 with TRBJ2-2, with D perhaps given as TRBD1 or TRBD2 (5 bases each). Looked up from germline, CDR1 is SGHVS and CDR2 is FQNEAQ. The CDR3 is 14 amino acids. V was shortened by 5 bases and J by 3 bases, with 10 bases between the two germline ends. The CDR3 bases are TGTGCCAGCAGCAAGGGACCTCACACCGGGGAGCTGTTTTTT. Protein: CASSKGPHTGELFF.

This clonotype turned up a few times. The rearrangement uses TRBV20-1 and TRBJ2-1, with TRBD2 identical over 11 bases. Germline assignment: CDR1 DFQATT and CDR2 SNEGSKA (reference sequence). CDR3 length equals 15 residues. With 3 bases clipped from V and 2 bases from J, the junction kept 3 bases outside the gene matches. CDR3 in amino acids: CSASTSGSPYNEQFF. The DNA for the CDR3 is TGCAGTGCTAGTACTAGCGGGAGCCCCTACAATGAGCAGTTCTTC.

The table lists this clonotype with a few counts. The J gene is TRBJ2-1, the V gene TRBV6-1; 8 bases align to TRBD1. Germline V CDR1 and CDR2: MNHNS, SASEGT. Trimming took 6 bases from V and 0 from J; bases not matched to a gene: 4. The CDR3 extends over 15 amino acids. The CDR3 sequence is CASRPGTGSYNEQFF. The CDR3 region has the DNA TGTGCCAGCAGGCCCGGGACAGGCTCCTACAATGAGCAGTTCTTC.

V is TRBV12-3 or TRBV12-4 and J is TRBJ2-1, with D possibly being TRBD1 (5 bases). The CDR3 sequence is 14 residues long. Trimming shortened V by 6 bases and J by 9 bases, and 18 bases separated the two germline ends. The CDR3 DNA sequence: TGTGCCAGCAGACCAGAGCTCAACGACAGTGAGCAGTTCTTC. Translation gives CASRPELNDSEQFF.

The V and J genes are TRBV20-1 and TRBJ2-2; a weak D match, TRBD2 (5 bases). V lost 0 bases and J lost 1, with 9 bases in between. Germline CDR1 reads DFQATT; CDR2 reads SNEGSKA (reference sequence). The CDR3 runs to 15 residues. The CDR3 region is CSARDHGRNTGELFF. The CDR3 region has the DNA TGCAGTGCTAGAGATCATGGGAGGAACACCGGGGAGCTGTTTTTT.

This clonotype came up a few times. The V and J genes are TRBV6-5 and TRBJ2-3; 10 nucleotides match TRBD1. This CDR3 has 15 amino acids. The ends lost 2 bases at V and 1 base at J; junction bases unmatched: 0. The germline gives CDR1 MNHEY, CDR2 SVGAGI. CDR3 region: CASSYGTGGTDTQYF. CDR3 in DNA: TGTGCCAGCAGTTACGGGACAGGGGGCACAGATACGCAGTATTTT.

CDR3 region: CASSFSLAGNEQYF. The CDR3 nucleotides are TGTGCCAGCAGCTTTTCCCTGGCGGGGAACGAGCAGTACTTC. The rearrangement joins TRBV9 to TRBJ2-7, with D possibly TRBD2 on 6 matching bases. Germline loops: CDR1 SGDLS, CDR2 YYNGEE. CDR3 length equals 14 residues. Trimming removed 4 bases from V and 5 bases from J, with 16 bases in between.